This T cell receptor beta chain was obtained from a study of T-cell memory formation after mild COVID-19. TCRdb re-called the 5' RACE reads with MiXCR, one entry per CDR3 protein. Of approximately 250,000 distinct CDR3 sequences detected, around 15% appear once; the ten largest clones hold roughly 22%. The CDR3 is made up of 15 amino acids. The V gene's germline CDR1 is SGDLS and CDR2 YYNGEE. Unmatched junction bases numbered 4, after V lost 0 bases and J lost 3 bases. The specimen sequenced was PBMCs or a T cell subset sorted from them (not recorded which). The TCR was taken from a man between 18 and 29 years old who had mild COVID-19 (a few samples of this study predate the infection). Cell type and time point are not known. This rearrangement joins TRBV9 to TRBJ2-3; 7 positions match TRBD2. CDR3 in DNA: TGTGCCAGCAGCGTAGGGGGGGGGTATACAGATACGCAGTATTTT. Amino acid sequence: CASSVGGGYTDTQYF.